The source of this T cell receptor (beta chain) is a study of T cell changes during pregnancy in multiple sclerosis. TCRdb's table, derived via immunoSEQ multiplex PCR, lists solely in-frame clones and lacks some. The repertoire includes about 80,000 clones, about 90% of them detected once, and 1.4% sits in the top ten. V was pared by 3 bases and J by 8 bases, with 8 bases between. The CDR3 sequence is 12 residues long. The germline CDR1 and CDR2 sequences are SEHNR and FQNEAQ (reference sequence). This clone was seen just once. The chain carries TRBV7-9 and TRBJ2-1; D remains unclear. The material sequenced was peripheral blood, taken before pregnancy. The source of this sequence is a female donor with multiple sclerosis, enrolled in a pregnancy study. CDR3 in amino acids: CASSFATDEQFF. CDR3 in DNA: TGTGCCAGCAGCTTCGCTACGGATGAGCAGTTCTTC.